These 26 T cell receptor beta chains originate from one sample sequenced in a study of blood T cell repertoires in COVID-19. The assay was immunoSEQ multiplex PCR, and TCRdb's table has in-frame clones only and misses some. The sample yields approximately 86,000 clones, around 89% seen once. The sequencing sample was made of peripheral blood. All receptors derive from a middle-aged man with acute or convalescent COVID-19.

This chain joins TRBV5-1 and TRBJ1-2, with 7 bases identical to TRBD1. V trimming: 2 bases; J trimming: 8 bases; junction bases outside the gene matches: 9. The CDR3 extends over 14 amino acids. Germline values: CDR1 SGHRS, CDR2 YFSETQ. This chain's CDR3 is CASSLTGANGGYTF. The CDR3 DNA follows: TGCGCCAGCAGCTTAACAGGGGCAAACGGGGGCTACACCTTC.

The rearrangement uses TRBV30 and TRBJ2-2; D not resolved. The CDR3 sequence is 13 residues long. V lost 2 bases, J lost 1 base, and 5 bases lay in between. CDR1 and CDR2 from the germline V gene are GTSNPN and SVGIG (reference sequence). The CDR3 is CAWSRQNTGELFF. The CDR3 bases are TGTGCCTGGAGTCGACAGAACACCGGGGAGCTGTTTTTT.

This clone came up once. The chain recombines TRBV10-3 with TRBJ1-1, with unresolved D. The CDR3 loop spans 12 amino acids. Germline V gives CDR1 ENHRY, CDR2 SYGVKD. The V gene lost 5 bases and the J gene lost 5 bases, with 9 bases spanning the gap. The DNA of the CDR3 is TGTGCCATCAGTTCCTCTTTGACTGAAGCTTTCTTT. The encoded protein is CAISSSLTEAFF.

The DNA for the CDR3 is TGTGCCAGCAGCGAGTTTCAGGGCCCGACCGGCACTGAAGCTTTCTTT. Its translation: CASSEFQGPTGTEAFF. The rearrangement joins TRBV7-8 to TRBJ1-1; D is perhaps TRBD1 (5 bases). The CDR3 covers 16 residues. Trimming removed 5 bases from V and 4 bases from J, with 20 bases in between. The V gene's germline CDR1 is SGHVS and CDR2 FQNEAQ.

This chain joins TRBV9 and TRBJ2-3; D uncertain. V lost 2 bases and J lost 6, with 13 bases in between. The V gene's germline CDR1 is SGDLS and CDR2 YYNGEE. The CDR3 length is 14 residues. DNA of the CDR3: TGTGCCAGCAGCGTCCGACTGAGCTTTGATACGCAGTATTTT. Encoded protein: CASSVRLSFDTQYF.

The V call is TRBV4-1, the J call TRBJ1-5; 8 nucleotides line up with TRBD1. Germline CDR1 is MGHRA and CDR2 is YSYEKL. This CDR3 spans 15 amino acids. V dropped 4 bases and J dropped 4; count of bases not matched to a gene: 6. The CDR3 sequence is CASSPQTGGNQPQHF. The CDR3 DNA follows: TGCGCCAGCAGCCCCCAAACAGGGGGGAATCAGCCCCAGCATTTT.

V and J are TRBV7-2 and TRBJ2-2; possible D gene TRBD2, 5 bases. This CDR3 contains 15 residues. V dropped 0 bases and J dropped 4 bases, with 9 bases sitting between them. In germline, CDR1 is SGHTA, CDR2 FQGNSA. CDR3 in amino acids: CASSLAGGPTGELFF. DNA of the CDR3: TGTGCCAGCAGCTTAGCGGGCGGGCCCACCGGGGAGCTGTTTTTT.

J is TRBJ2-3 and V is TRBV3-1 (or the pseudogene TRBV3-2); D not certain. V gave up 3 bases and J gave up 4 bases, with 11 bases separating them. This CDR3 is built from 14 residues. The V gene's germline CDR1 is LGHDT and CDR2 YNNKEL (reference sequence). Written as DNA, the CDR3 is TGTGCCAGCAGCCACTCCAACTCCGCAGATACGCAGTATTTT. Translation: CASSHSNSADTQYF.

The chain employs TRBV21-1 and TRBJ1-4; the table's D call, TRBD1, has no DNA check behind it. TRBV21-1 corresponds to a pseudogene. This CDR3 region has 16 residues. CDR3 sequence (DNA): TGTGCCAGCAGCAAACAGGGGGCTCAGGGTAATGAAAAACTGTTTTTT. Its translation: CASSKQGAQGNEKLFF.

The CDR3 sequence is CSASQITGSGYTF. CDR3 in DNA: TGCAGCGCCTCACAGATTACAGGGAGTGGCTACACCTTC. This rearrangement joins TRBV29-1 to TRBJ1-2; tentative D call: TRBD1 (6 bases). The CDR3 consists of 13 residues. With 7 bases removed from V and 7 bases from J, the gap between germline ends came to 19 bases. Germline CDR1 is SQVTM and CDR2 is ANQGSEA.

This chain links TRBV19 with TRBJ1-5; the match to TRBD1 covers 8 bases. Germline V gene sequence: CDR1 LNHDA, CDR2 SQIVND (reference sequence). CDR3 size: 14 residues. J gave up 7 bases and V 4 bases, and 6 bases lay outside the gene matches. The CDR3 nucleotides are TGTGCCAGTAGTAGCGACAGGGGCGGCCAGCCCCAGCATTTT. As protein: CASSSDRGGQPQHF.

V gene TRBV7-9 combines with J gene TRBJ1-6, with D maybe TRBD1 (6 bases). The CDR3 spans 15 residues. Germline CDR1 is SEHNR and CDR2 is FQNEAQ (reference sequence). Trimming shortened V by 4 bases and J by 7 bases, and 14 bases separated the two germline ends. This CDR3 is CASSSGVQKNSPLHF. DNA of the CDR3: TGTGCCAGCAGCTCAGGGGTACAGAAGAATTCACCCCTCCACTTT.

The V call is TRBV2, the J call TRBJ1-3; a weak D match, TRBD1 (6 bases). Looked up from germline, CDR1 is SNHLY and CDR2 is FYNNEI. With 5 bases removed from V and 2 bases from J, the gap between germline ends came to 13 bases. This CDR3 contains 15 residues. The CDR3 bases are TGTGCCAGCAGTCCAATAGGGGGAACTGGAAACACCATATATTTT. It translates to CASSPIGGTGNTIYF.

The J gene is TRBJ2-5, the V gene TRBV5-1, with TRBD2 identical over 8 bases. The V segment lost 3 bases and the J segment 2 bases; nucleotides outside the gene matches: 9. Germline V CDR1 and CDR2: SGHRS, YFSETQ. The CDR3 totals 16 residues. The CDR3, as DNA: TGCGCCAGCAGCTCGGGCTCCGCGGGGGGACAAGAGACCCAGTACTTC. It yields the protein CASSSGSAGGQETQYF. The full variable domain, completed using reference TRBV5-1 and TRBJ2-5, is KAGVTQTPRYLIKTRGQQVTLSCSPISGHRSVSWYQQTPGQGLQFLFEYFSETQRNKGNFPGRFSGRQFSNSRSEMNVSTLELGDSALYLCASSSGSAGGQETQYFGPGTRLLVL.

The chain uses TRBV19 and TRBJ1-4; the match to TRBD1 covers 7 bases. Germline CDR1 and CDR2: LNHDA and SQIVND (reference sequence). This CDR3 contains 14 residues. V shed 7 bases and J 2 bases; nucleotides not matched to a gene: 4. DNA of the CDR3: TGTGCCAGTAAGCCGACAGGGACTAATGAAAAACTGTTTTTT. This sequence encodes CASKPTGTNEKLFF.

This sequence joins TRBV6-5 and TRBJ1-1, with 7 bases aligning to TRBD1. V shed 6 bases and J 4 bases; nucleotides not matched to a gene: 11. Per germline, CDR1 MNHEY and CDR2 SVGAGI. The CDR3 totals 15 residues. The CDR3 protein is CASRRRQGDVTEAFF. The CDR3 region has the DNA TGTGCCAGCAGGCGACGCCAGGGGGATGTCACTGAAGCTTTCTTT.

This chain links TRBV15 with TRBJ2-1; D gene unclear. The V and J ends lost 9 bases and 0 bases respectively, with 18 bases between them. The germline V gene encodes CDR1 LNHNV and CDR2 YYDKDF (reference sequence). The CDR3 loop spans 16 amino acids. CDR3 region: CATASDNLVSYNEQFF. DNA of the CDR3: TGTGCCACAGCCTCAGACAATTTGGTCTCCTACAATGAGCAGTTCTTC. Based on the CDR3 plus reference TRBV15 and TRBJ2-1, the full variable domain is DAMVIQNPRYQVTQFGKPVTLSCSQTLNHNVMYWYQQKSSQAPKLLFHYYDKDFNNEADTPDNFQSRRPNTSFCFLDIRSPGLGDTAMYLCATASDNLVSYNEQFFGPGTRLTVL.

This rearrangement joins TRBV9 to TRBJ2-7, with 12 bases that match TRBD2. Germline CDR1 is SGDLS and CDR2 is YYNGEE. The CDR3 is 15 amino acids. The CDR3 DNA sequence: TGTGCCAGCAGCGCCGAGACTAGCGGGGGCCGGGGGTATGAGGTC. This sequence encodes CASSAETSGGRGYEV.

The chain carries TRBV6-2 or TRBV6-3 and TRBJ2-2; no reliable D call. This CDR3 comprises 15 residues. Trimming took off 0 bases at V and 5 bases at J, with 10 bases between the two ends. Germline V gene sequence: CDR1 MNHEY, CDR2 SVGEGT. This chain's CDR3 is CASSYSTPGTGELFF. The DNA of the CDR3 is TGTGCCAGCAGTTACTCGACTCCGGGTACCGGGGAGCTGTTTTTT.

This clone showed up just once. The chain joins TRBV6-5 to TRBJ1-5; 10 bases fit TRBD1. Unmatched junction bases numbered 5, after V lost 5 bases and J lost 4 bases. The CDR3 loop spans 15 amino acids. The germline V gene encodes CDR1 MNHEY and CDR2 SVGAGI. CDR3 sequence reads: CASSRDRGGNQPQHF. CDR3 DNA: TGTGCCAGCAGTAGGGACAGGGGAGGGAATCAGCCCCAGCATTTT.

The J gene is TRBJ1-2, the V gene TRBV18; a possible D gene is TRBD1 (6 bases). V was pared by 6 bases and J by 3 bases, with 20 bases between. Germline V gene sequence: CDR1 KGHSH, CDR2 LQKENI. CDR3 size: 16 residues. The CDR3 sequence is CASSSDSGVEHYGYTF. The CDR3 DNA is TGTGCCAGCTCGTCAGACTCAGGGGTCGAACACTATGGCTACACCTTC.

The chain combines TRBV30 with TRBJ2-3; TRBD1 aligns across 7 bases. The germline V gene has CDR1 GTSNPN and CDR2 SVGIG (reference sequence). V shed 3 bases and J 3 bases; nucleotides not matched to a gene: 12. The CDR3 extends over 16 amino acids. The chain's CDR3 is CAWSRLGQVRTDTQYF. CDR3 DNA sequence: TGTGCCTGGAGCCGACTCGGACAGGTAAGAACAGATACGCAGTATTTT.

V is TRBV25-1 and J is TRBJ2-2; D perhaps matches TRBD1 (6 bases). The CDR3 loop spans 17 amino acids. Germline assignment: CDR1 MGHDK and CDR2 SYGVNS. V was cut by 1 base and J by 4 bases, with 16 bases left in between. This CDR3 is CASSELGVGGSTGELFF. The CDR3 DNA sequence: TGTGCCAGCAGTGAATTGGGTGTAGGGGGAAGCACCGGGGAGCTGTTTTTT. Together with reference TRBV25-1 and TRBJ2-2, the CDR3 gives the full variable domain: EADIYQTPRYLVIGTGKKITLECSQTMGHDKMYWYQQDPGMELHLIHYSYGVNSTEKGDLSSESTVSRIRTEHFPLTLESARPSHTSQYLCASSELGVGGSTGELFFGEGSRLTVL.

This sequence joins TRBV11-3 and TRBJ2-5; no clear D. In germline, CDR1 is SGHNT, CDR2 YENEEA. Trimming pared 5 bases from V and 5 bases from J, leaving 12 bases between. The CDR3 contains 13 residues. The CDR3 DNA reads as TGTGCCAGCAGCATATTAATCGGGGAGACCCAGTACTTC. As protein: CASSILIGETQYF.

The V and J genes are TRBV16 and TRBJ1-2; a weak D match, TRBD1 (6 bases). The V and J ends lost 7 bases and 0 bases respectively, with 9 bases between them. Germline CDR1 KGHSY, CDR2 FQNENV. The CDR3 has 13 amino acids. CDR3 in amino acids: CASKQGSNYGYTF. The CDR3 DNA reads TGTGCCAGCAAACAGGGTTCTAACTATGGCTACACCTTC. Supplemented by reference TRBV16 and TRBJ1-2, the full variable domain reads GEEVAQTPKHLVRGEGQKAKLYCAPIKGHSYVFWYQQVLKNEFKFLISFQNENVFDETGMPKERFSAKCLPNSPCSLEIQATKLEDSAVYFCASKQGSNYGYTFGSGTRLTVV.

The chain recombines TRBV2 with TRBJ2-3; 8 nucleotides agree with TRBD2. V dropped 11 bases and J dropped 1; count of bases not matched to a gene: 11. Germline loops: CDR1 SNHLY, CDR2 FYNNEI. CDR3 length: 15 amino acids. CDR3 DNA: TGTGCCGCCACCCCGGGGGGGGTAGGCACAGATACGCAGTATTTT. Its protein product is CAATPGGVGTDTQYF.